This T cell receptor (beta chain) was observed in a study of blood T cell repertoires in COVID-19. At the level of the study: In each case, the material was cDNA or gDNA derived from T cells, B-cell-depleted T cells, or PBMCs.

Original processing methods: For nucleated cells, counts were estimated from reference gene primer amplification. TCRdb's table, derived via immunoSEQ multiplex PCR, lists solely in-frame clones and lacks some. V and J calls and clone size follow that table, whereas D and trimming were derived from the DNA. The sample has hundreds of thousands of clones; 75% to 90% are singletons. Enrollees, roughly 18 to 90 years old, lived in 20 to 25 US areas. Each participant's cohort was designated according to participant-reported clinical history. The sequenced sample was PBMCs or T cells enriched from blood (not recorded which). This sequence was found in a man in his forties or fifties who had recovered from COVID-19.

The CDR3 here is CASSLSTDRGHSPLHF. DNA of the CDR3: TGTGCCAGCAGCTTATCCACGGACAGGGGGCATTCACCCCTCCACTTT. The V call is TRBV11-3, the J call TRBJ1-6; 11 bases are shared with TRBD1. The V gene's germline CDR1 is SGHNT and CDR2 YENEEA. This CDR3 region has 16 residues. The V gene end was trimmed by 2 bases and the J gene end by 8 bases; junction bases not matched to a gene: 5. The complete variable domain, with remaining parts taken from reference TRBV11-3 and TRBJ1-6, reads EAGVVQSPRYKIIEKKQPVAFWCNPISGHNTLYWYLQNLGQGPELLIRYENEEAVDDSQLPKDRFSAERLKGVDSTLKIQPAELGDSAVYLCASSLSTDRGHSPLHFGNGTRLTVT.